The entry that follows covers one TCR beta chain sequence. TCRdb's copy holds only in-frame clones and misses some; the assay was immunoSEQ multiplex PCR. The table records 150,000 to 200,000 clones, approximately 80% of them present only once. This CDR3 is 13 amino acids long. Germline CDR1 and CDR2: GTSNPN and SVGIG (reference sequence). Trimming removed 0 bases at V and 4 bases at J, with 9 bases between. These data are taken from a study of blood T cell repertoires in COVID-19. Study details: Both acute and convalescent COVID-19 samples were obtained from the United States, Italy and Spain. Sample material is recorded as cDNA or gDNA derived from T cells, B-cell-depleted T cells, or PBMCs.

What was sequenced was peripheral blood. The chain combines TRBV30 with TRBJ1-1; the D is unclear. The origin of this receptor is a woman aged 80 or over with acute or convalescent COVID-19. The chain's CDR3 is CAWSVGEGTEAFF. The DNA of the CDR3 is TGTGCCTGGAGTGTCGGGGAGGGCACTGAAGCTTTCTTT.